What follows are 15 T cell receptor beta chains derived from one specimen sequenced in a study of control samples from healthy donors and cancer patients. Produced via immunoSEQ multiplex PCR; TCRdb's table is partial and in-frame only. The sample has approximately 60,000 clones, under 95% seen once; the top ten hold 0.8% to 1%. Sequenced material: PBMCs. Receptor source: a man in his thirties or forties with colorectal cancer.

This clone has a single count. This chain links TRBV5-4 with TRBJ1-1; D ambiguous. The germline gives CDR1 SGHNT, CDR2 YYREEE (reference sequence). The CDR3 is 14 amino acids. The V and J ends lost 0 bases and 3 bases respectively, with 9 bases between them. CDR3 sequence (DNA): TGTGCCAGCAGCTTGGCCTGGGGAGACACTGAAGCTTTCTTT. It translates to CASSLAWGDTEAFF.

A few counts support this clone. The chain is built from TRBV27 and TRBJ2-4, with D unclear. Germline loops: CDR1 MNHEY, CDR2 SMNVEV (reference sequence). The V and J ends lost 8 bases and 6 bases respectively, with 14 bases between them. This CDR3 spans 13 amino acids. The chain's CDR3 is CASSPTDINIQYF. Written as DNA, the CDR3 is TGTGCCAGCTCACCCACAGATATAAACATTCAGTACTTC.

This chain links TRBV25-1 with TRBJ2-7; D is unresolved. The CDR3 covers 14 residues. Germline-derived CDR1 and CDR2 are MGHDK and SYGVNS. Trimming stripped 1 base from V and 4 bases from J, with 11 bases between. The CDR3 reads CASSEFGSLYEQYF. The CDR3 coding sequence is TGTGCCAGCAGTGAATTTGGCAGCTTATACGAGCAGTACTTC.

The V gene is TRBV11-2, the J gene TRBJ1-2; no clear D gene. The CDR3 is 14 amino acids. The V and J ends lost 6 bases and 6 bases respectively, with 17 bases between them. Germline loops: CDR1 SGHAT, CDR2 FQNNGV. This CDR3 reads CASRTSGPKHGYTF. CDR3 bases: TGTGCCAGCAGAACATCCGGGCCTAAACATGGCTACACCTTC.

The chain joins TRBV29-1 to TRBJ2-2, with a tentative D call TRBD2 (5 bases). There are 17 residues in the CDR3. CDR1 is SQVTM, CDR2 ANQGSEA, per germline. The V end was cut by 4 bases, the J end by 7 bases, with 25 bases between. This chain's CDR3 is CSVVDPGTPGSGGELFF. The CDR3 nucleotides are TGCAGCGTTGTCGATCCGGGAACTCCGGGGTCGGGCGGGGAGCTGTTTTTT.

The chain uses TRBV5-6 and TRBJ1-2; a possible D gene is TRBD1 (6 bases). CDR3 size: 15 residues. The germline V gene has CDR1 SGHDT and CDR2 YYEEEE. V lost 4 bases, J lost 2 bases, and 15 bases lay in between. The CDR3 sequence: CASSPLRGWNYGYTF. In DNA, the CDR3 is TGTGCCAGCAGCCCGTTAAGGGGGTGGAACTATGGCTACACCTTC.

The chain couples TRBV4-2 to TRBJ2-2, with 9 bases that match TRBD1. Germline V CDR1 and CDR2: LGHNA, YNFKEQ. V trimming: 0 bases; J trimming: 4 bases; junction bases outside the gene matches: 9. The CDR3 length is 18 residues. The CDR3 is CASSQEGEGQGPTGELFF. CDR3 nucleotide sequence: TGTGCCAGCAGCCAAGAAGGGGAGGGACAGGGCCCCACCGGGGAGCTGTTTTTT.

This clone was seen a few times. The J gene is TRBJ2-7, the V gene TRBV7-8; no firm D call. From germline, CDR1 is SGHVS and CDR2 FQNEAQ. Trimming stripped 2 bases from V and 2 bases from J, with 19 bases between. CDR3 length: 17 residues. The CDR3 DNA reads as TGTGCCAGCAGCTTACGTGCTTGGGTCTTCACTACCTACGAGCAGTACTTC. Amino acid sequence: CASSLRAWVFTTYEQYF.

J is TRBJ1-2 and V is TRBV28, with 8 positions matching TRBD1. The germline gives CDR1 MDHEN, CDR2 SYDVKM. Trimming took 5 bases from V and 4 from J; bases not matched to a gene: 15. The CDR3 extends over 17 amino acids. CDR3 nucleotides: TGTGCCAGCAGTACCCCCGCCCCGGACAGGGCCGCCTATGGCTACACCTTC. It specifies CASSTPAPDRAAYGYTF.

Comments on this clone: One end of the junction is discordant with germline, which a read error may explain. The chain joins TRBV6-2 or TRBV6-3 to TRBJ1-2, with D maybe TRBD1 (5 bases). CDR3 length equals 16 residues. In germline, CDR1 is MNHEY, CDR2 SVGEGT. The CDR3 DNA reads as TGTGCCAGCAGTTACTCCACAAATACAGGCTTCTATGACTACACCTTC. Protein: CASSYSTNTGFYDYTF.

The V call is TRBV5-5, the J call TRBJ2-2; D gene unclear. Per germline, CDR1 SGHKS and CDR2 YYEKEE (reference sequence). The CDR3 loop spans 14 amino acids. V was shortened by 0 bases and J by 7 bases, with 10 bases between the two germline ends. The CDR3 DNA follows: TGTGCCAGCAGCTTGGGGGTAGGAATCGGGGAGCTGTTTTTT. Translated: CASSLGVGIGELFF.

As DNA, the CDR3 is TGTGCCAGCAGCTTGCTAACACCTGCTATCCACACTGAAGCTTTCTTT. This sequence encodes CASSLLTPAIHTEAFF. This chain links TRBV5-6 with TRBJ1-1, with D hard to call. Germline assignment: CDR1 SGHDT and CDR2 YYEEEE. V was clipped by 1 base and J by 3 bases, with 16 bases between them. The CDR3 extends over 16 amino acids.

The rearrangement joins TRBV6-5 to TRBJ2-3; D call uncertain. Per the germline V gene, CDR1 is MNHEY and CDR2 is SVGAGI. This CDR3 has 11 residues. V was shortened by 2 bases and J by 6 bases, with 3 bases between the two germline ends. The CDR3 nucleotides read TGTGCCAGCAGTTACGAGGATACGCAGTATTTT. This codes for CASSYEDTQYF.

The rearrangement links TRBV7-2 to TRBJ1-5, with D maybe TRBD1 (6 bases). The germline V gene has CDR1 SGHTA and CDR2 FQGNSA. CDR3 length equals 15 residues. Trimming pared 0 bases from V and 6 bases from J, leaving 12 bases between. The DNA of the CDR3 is TGTGCCAGCAGCTTAGCGGGGGGGGCTGTTCAGCCCCAGCATTTT. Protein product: CASSLAGGAVQPQHF. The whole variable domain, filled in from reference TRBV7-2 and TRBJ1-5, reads GAGVSQSPSNKVTEKGKDVELRCDPISGHTALYWYRQSLGQGLEFLIYFQGNSAPDKSGLPSDRFSAERTGGSVSTLTIQRTQQEDSAVYLCASSLAGGAVQPQHFGDGTRLSIL.

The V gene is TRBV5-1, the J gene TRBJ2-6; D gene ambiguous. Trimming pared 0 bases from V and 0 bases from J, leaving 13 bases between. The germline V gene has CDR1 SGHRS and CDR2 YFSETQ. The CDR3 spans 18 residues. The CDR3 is CASSLVAVTSSGANVLTF. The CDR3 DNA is TGCGCCAGCAGCTTGGTTGCGGTGACAAGCTCTGGGGCCAACGTCCTGACTTTC.